Shown below are 32 T cell receptor beta chains from a single sample sequenced in a study of blood T cell repertoires in COVID-19. Here immunoSEQ multiplex PCR was the method, and the copy in TCRdb shows in-frame clones only, minus some. Of approximately 490,000 clones listed, roughly nine tenths are singletons. The sample consisted of PBMCs or T cells enriched from blood (not recorded which). These receptors all come from a woman aged 18 to 35 who had recovered from COVID-19.

V usage is TRBV30 and J usage is TRBJ1-2, with no clear D. The CDR3 is 12 residues long. In germline, CDR1 is GTSNPN, CDR2 SVGIG (reference sequence). The V end was cut by 3 bases, the J end by 3 bases, with 8 bases between. This CDR3 reads CAWSPGDYGYTF. The CDR3, as DNA: TGTGCCTGGAGCCCCGGGGACTATGGCTACACCTTC. The full variable domain, with the rest looked up from reference TRBV30 and TRBJ1-2, is SQTIHQWPATLVQPVGSPLSLECTVEGTSNPNLYWYRQAAGRGLQLLFYSVGIGQISSEVPQNLSASRPQDRQFILSSKKLLLSDSGFYLCAWSPGDYGYTFGSGTRLTVV.

The CDR3 DNA reads as TGTGCCAGTAGTATGGGGACAGAGGCAAACTATGGCTACACCTTC. This gives the protein CASSMGTEANYGYTF. The chain carries TRBV19 and TRBJ1-2; 7 positions agree with TRBD1. J lost 2 bases, V lost 3 bases, and 6 bases had no gene match. The CDR3 spans 15 residues. Germline CDR1 is LNHDA and CDR2 is SQIVND (reference sequence).

There are a few counts of this clone. The V call is TRBV2, the J call TRBJ1-1, with 7 positions matching TRBD1. The germline CDR1 and CDR2 sequences are SNHLY and FYNNEI. J gave up 11 bases and V 8 bases, and 11 bases lay outside the gene matches. CDR3 length: 12 amino acids. The CDR3 bases are TGTGCCAGCGCGTCAGGGGGACTGGAGGCTTTCTTT. Protein: CASASGGLEAFF.

V gene TRBV7-2 combines with J gene TRBJ1-4, with TRBD1 as a possible D gene (6 bases). CDR1 and CDR2 from the germline V gene are SGHTA and FQGNSA. This CDR3 is built from 13 residues. Trimming removed 6 bases from V and 8 bases from J, with 13 bases in between. CDR3 amino acids: CASRGGFSEKLFF. CDR3 sequence (DNA): TGTGCCAGCAGAGGGGGTTTTAGCGAAAAACTGTTTTTT. Variable domain in full (rest from reference TRBV7-2 and TRBJ1-4): GAGVSQSPSNKVTEKGKDVELRCDPISGHTALYWYRQSLGQGLEFLIYFQGNSAPDKSGLPSDRFSAERTGGSVSTLTIQRTQQEDSAVYLCASRGGFSEKLFFGSGTQLSVL.

The chain combines TRBV11-2 with TRBJ2-7; TRBD2 might be the D (5 bases). The V gene's germline CDR1 is SGHAT and CDR2 FQNNGV. V lost 3 bases, J lost 7 bases, and 10 bases lay in between. This CDR3 comprises 12 residues. In DNA, the CDR3 is TGTGCCAGCAGCTTCGATCGAGGGGAGCAGTACTTC. Its translation: CASSFDRGEQYF.

The chain carries TRBV28 and TRBJ1-6; 8 nucleotides agree with TRBD1. CDR1 MDHEN and CDR2 SYDVKM come from the germline V gene. The CDR3 sequence is 15 residues long. J lost 10 bases, V lost 5 bases, and 10 bases had no gene match. CDR3 in amino acids: CASSPPQGARSPLHF. CDR3 in DNA: TGTGCCAGCAGTCCCCCCCAGGGGGCGCGGTCACCCCTCCACTTT.

Note on this clone: The sample carries other DNA sequences with the same CDR3. This sequence joins TRBV6-5 and TRBJ2-2; 7 bases are shared with TRBD1. The CDR3 has 15 amino acids. Looked up from germline, CDR1 is MNHEY and CDR2 is SVGAGI. V lost 5 bases to trimming and J lost 0 bases; unmatched junction nucleotides: 3. The CDR3: CASSRQGANTGELFF. CDR3 sequence (DNA): TGTGCCAGCAGTCGCCAGGGGGCGAACACCGGGGAGCTGTTTTTT.

The genes are TRBV7-2 and TRBJ2-3; possibly TRBD1 for D (5 bases). The CDR3 consists of 14 residues. Germline-derived CDR1 and CDR2 are SGHTA and FQGNSA. V was clipped by 2 bases and J by 8 bases, with 14 bases between them. CDR3 loop: CASSLTQGVGTQYF. The CDR3 bases are TGTGCCAGCAGCTTAACGCAGGGCGTTGGTACGCAGTATTTT.

V gene TRBV4-2 combines with J gene TRBJ1-1, with D tentatively TRBD1 (5 bases). Per the germline V gene, CDR1 is LGHNA and CDR2 is YNFKEQ. This CDR3 spans 15 amino acids. The ends were cut back, 0 bases at V and 1 base at J, with 9 bases in the middle. CDR3 region: CASSQEPTGNTEAFF. The DNA of the CDR3 is TGTGCCAGCAGCCAAGAACCTACAGGGAACACTGAAGCTTTCTTT.

This clone was seen just once. The chain has TRBV2 and TRBJ2-3; 7 nucleotides line up with TRBD2. V gave up 6 bases and J gave up 5 bases; unmatched junction bases: 2. Germline V gives CDR1 SNHLY, CDR2 FYNNEI. This CDR3 region has 12 residues. DNA of the CDR3: TGTGCCAGCAGAGGGGAGGGAGATACGCAGTATTTT. Translating it yields CASRGEGDTQYF. The whole variable domain, remainder taken from reference TRBV2 and TRBJ2-3, is EPEVTQTPSHQVTQMGQEVILRCVPISNHLYFYWYRQILGQKVEFLVSFYNNEISEKSEIFDDQFSVERPDGSNFTLKIRSTKLEDSAMYFCASRGEGDTQYFGPGTRLTVL.

The chain uses TRBV6-5 and TRBJ2-6; D might be TRBD2 (6 bases). Germline V gene data show CDR1 as MNHEY and CDR2 as SVGAGI. This CDR3 comprises 16 residues. V lost 2 bases and J lost 3, with 11 bases in between. In nucleotides, the CDR3 is TGTGCCAGCAGTTACCTCGGGACTCGTGGGGCCAACGTCCTGACTTTC. This gives the protein CASSYLGTRGANVLTF.

The chain uses TRBV9 and TRBJ2-1, with D possibly being TRBD2 (6 bases). V was clipped by 0 bases and J by 8 bases, with 12 bases between them. Looked up from germline, CDR1 is SGDLS and CDR2 is YYNGEE. The CDR3 sequence is 14 residues long. The CDR3 loop reads CASSVDPRGDEQFF. CDR3 nucleotides: TGTGCCAGCAGCGTAGATCCCCGCGGGGATGAGCAGTTCTTC.

This chain joins TRBV18 and TRBJ1-4, with D unresolved. This CDR3 is built from 16 residues. Germline assignment: CDR1 KGHSH and CDR2 LQKENI. Between the trimmed V and J ends, which lost 3 bases and 0 bases, there was a span of 11 bases. Written as DNA, the CDR3 is TGTGCCAGCTCACCGACTCAGTTTTCAACTAATGAAAAACTGTTTTTT. This sequence encodes CASSPTQFSTNEKLFF.

This sequence joins TRBV7-9 and TRBJ1-4, with 8 bases that match TRBD1. Trimming at V came to 5 bases and at J to 3 bases, leaving 5 bases not matched to a gene. CDR1 SEHNR and CDR2 FQNEAQ come from the germline V gene (reference sequence). This CDR3 spans 15 amino acids. The CDR3 is CASSPQGAANEKLFF. Written as DNA, the CDR3 is TGTGCCAGCAGCCCGCAGGGGGCCGCTAATGAAAAACTGTTTTTT.

This chain connects TRBV12-5 to TRBJ2-3, with TRBD2 identical over 8 bases. Germline CDR1 and CDR2: LGHNT and FRNRAP. The CDR3 loop spans 16 amino acids. V lost 5 bases and J lost 4; bases outside the gene matches: 11. The CDR3 DNA is TGTGCTAGTGGTCAATCCTTCGGGGGGGCTTCAGATACGCAGTATTTT. Translating it yields CASGQSFGGASDTQYF.

The chain links TRBV2 to TRBJ2-2; D perhaps matches TRBD2 (5 bases). V lost 11 bases, J lost 7 bases, and 14 bases lay in between. The CDR3 contains 12 residues. CDR1 is SNHLY and CDR2 is FYNNEI in the germline V gene. The CDR3 sequence: CASGRGVGELFF. As DNA, the CDR3 is TGTGCCTCAGGACGGGGTGTCGGGGAGCTGTTTTTT.

This clone has only one observation. Other DNA sequences in the same sample also yield this CDR3. CDR3 DNA sequence: TGTGCCAGCAGTTTGGCCCTTAGCAATCAGCCCCAGCATTTT. Protein: CASSLALSNQPQHF. The rearrangement uses TRBV28 and TRBJ1-5, with D uncertain. The CDR3 loop spans 14 amino acids. CDR1 and CDR2 from the germline V gene are MDHEN and SYDVKM. Trimming cost V 3 bases and J 0 bases, with 6 bases left between them.

The chain links TRBV30 to TRBJ1-1; D gene ambiguous. The CDR3 has 13 residues. From germline, CDR1 is GTSNPN and CDR2 SVGIG (reference sequence). V lost 7 bases and J lost 1, with 13 bases in between. The CDR3 coding sequence is TGTGCCTATCGGTATAGTAGGAACACTGAAGCTTTCTTT. Protein sequence: CAYRYSRNTEAFF.

J is TRBJ1-5 and V is TRBV28; D gene uncertain. Per the germline V gene, CDR1 is MDHEN and CDR2 is SYDVKM. Trimming pared 3 bases from V and 9 bases from J, leaving 9 bases between. This CDR3 region has 12 residues. The CDR3 DNA is TGTGCCAGCAGTTTCCCCCCCAGGCCCCAGCATTTT. Amino acid sequence: CASSFPPRPQHF.

A few counts support this clone. The chain has TRBV5-8 and TRBJ1-1, with 8 bases matching TRBD1. Germline CDR1 reads SGHTS; CDR2 reads YDEGEE. The ends lost 4 bases at V and 1 base at J; junction bases unmatched: 3. This CDR3 is 14 amino acids long. The CDR3 nucleotides are TGTGCCAGCAGCCCTGACAGGGGGAACACTGAAGCTTTCTTT. Translated, it gives CASSPDRGNTEAFF.

The J gene is TRBJ1-1, the V gene TRBV18; TRBD1 matches at 9 bases. V shed 2 bases and J 1 base; nucleotides not matched to a gene: 8. CDR3 length equals 17 residues. CDR1 KGHSH and CDR2 LQKENI come from the germline V gene. For the CDR3, the DNA is TGTGCCAGCTCACCAATAGCCGGGACAGGGAAGAACACTGAAGCTTTCTTT. Translated, it gives CASSPIAGTGKNTEAFF.

V is TRBV5-1 and J is TRBJ1-4; the match to TRBD1 covers 7 bases. The CDR3 length is 17 residues. Trimming took 0 bases from V and 0 from J; bases not matched to a gene: 5. Germline V lookup: CDR1 SGHRS, CDR2 YFSETQ. The CDR3 DNA reads as TGCGCCAGCAGCTTGGAGAGACAGGGCACAACTAATGAAAAACTGTTTTTT. Its protein is CASSLERQGTTNEKLFF.

The chain is built from TRBV5-5 and TRBJ1-2; no clear D. The CDR3 extends over 15 amino acids. The V gene lost 4 bases and the J gene lost 6 bases, with 19 bases spanning the gap. Germline V lookup: CDR1 SGHKS, CDR2 YYEKEE (reference sequence). Here the CDR3 reads CASSNRGSTPDGYTF. The DNA for the CDR3 is TGTGCCAGCAGCAATCGAGGCAGCACACCGGATGGCTACACCTTC.

The rearrangement links TRBV6-5 to TRBJ1-5, with TRBD1 as a possible D gene (5 bases). V lost 8 bases to trimming and J lost 5 bases, with 13 bases between them. Germline loops: CDR1 MNHEY, CDR2 SVGAGI. This CDR3 comprises 13 residues. The CDR3 sequence is CASWEGYDQPQHF. DNA for the CDR3: TGTGCCAGCTGGGAGGGGTACGATCAGCCCCAGCATTTT.

The V and J genes are TRBV5-1 and TRBJ2-3; 7 nucleotides agree with TRBD2. J was trimmed by 6 bases and V by 3 bases; bases with no gene match: 10. This CDR3 region has 15 residues. Germline loops: CDR1 SGHRS, CDR2 YFSETQ. CDR3 in amino acids: CASSSSGEGVDTQYF. The CDR3 nucleotides read TGCGCCAGCAGCTCCTCTGGGGAGGGTGTGGATACGCAGTATTTT. Complete variable domain (other parts from reference TRBV5-1 and TRBJ2-3): KAGVTQTPRYLIKTRGQQVTLSCSPISGHRSVSWYQQTPGQGLQFLFEYFSETQRNKGNFPGRFSGRQFSNSRSEMNVSTLELGDSALYLCASSSSGEGVDTQYFGPGTRLTVL.

J is TRBJ1-2 and V is TRBV6-5, with D maybe TRBD1 (6 bases). Germline V lookup: CDR1 MNHEY, CDR2 SVGAGI. V was clipped by 0 bases and J by 6 bases, with 11 bases between them. The CDR3 consists of 14 residues. In nucleotides, the CDR3 is TGTGCCAGCAGTTACTCAGGCAGGGGAGATGGCTACACCTTC. Its protein product is CASSYSGRGDGYTF.

The chain recombines TRBV3-1 (or the pseudogene TRBV3-2) with TRBJ2-3; D possibly corresponds to TRBD1 (5 bases). The germline CDR1 and CDR2 sequences are LGHDT and YNNKEL (reference sequence). The CDR3 totals 19 residues. Trimming took off 6 bases at V and 0 bases at J, with 25 bases between the two ends. The CDR3 nucleotides read TGTGCCAGCAGTCCCTACACAGGATCCGGATCGGCTAGCACAGATACGCAGTATTTT. This gives the protein CASSPYTGSGSASTDTQYF.

V usage is TRBV6-5 and J usage is TRBJ2-1; 11 bases line up with TRBD1. V was pared by 4 bases and J by 7 bases, with 3 bases of the junction left unmatched. The CDR3 runs to 14 residues. The germline CDR1 and CDR2 sequences are MNHEY and SVGAGI. DNA for the CDR3: TGTGCCAGCAGTTTTGGACAGGGGGCAAATGAGCAGTTCTTC. Protein: CASSFGQGANEQFF.

The chain links TRBV29-1 to TRBJ2-3; 11 nucleotides match TRBD2. The CDR3 sequence is 17 residues long. The germline CDR1 and CDR2 sequences are SQVTM and ANQGSEA. Trimming at V came to 5 bases and at J to 4 bases, leaving 14 bases not matched to a gene. The CDR3 DNA reads as TGCAGCGTTTTGAAGGAGCCTAGCGGGGGGTATGCAGATACGCAGTATTTT. Translating it yields CSVLKEPSGGYADTQYF.

This clone was counted a single time. V gene TRBV6-5 combines with J gene TRBJ2-1; TRBD1 aligns across 7 bases. This CDR3 has 14 residues. CDR1 MNHEY and CDR2 SVGAGI come from the germline V gene. V gave up 7 bases and J gave up 5 bases; unmatched junction bases: 8. The CDR3 DNA reads as TGTGCCAGCACGAGGGACAGAGTTAACAATGAGCAGTTCTTC. Protein product: CASTRDRVNNEQFF.

The chain couples TRBV2 to TRBJ1-2, with TRBD1 matching 8 bases. The CDR3 runs to 13 residues. CDR1 SNHLY and CDR2 FYNNEI come from the germline V gene. The V gene end was trimmed by 5 bases and the J gene end by 7 bases; junction bases not matched to a gene: 6. The CDR3 here is CASSLQGASGYTF. The DNA of the CDR3 is TGTGCCAGCAGTCTGCAGGGGGCAAGTGGCTACACCTTC.

The chain couples TRBV28 to TRBJ1-5, with 7 bases lining up with TRBD1. Germline assignment: CDR1 MDHEN and CDR2 SYDVKM. After removal of 2 bases from V and 4 bases from J, the junction contained 8 bases not matched to a gene. This CDR3 comprises 16 residues. The CDR3 DNA reads TGTGCCAGCAGTTTAGGGAACAGGGGCCCTAATCAGCCCCAGCATTTT. It yields the protein CASSLGNRGPNQPQHF.